This T cell receptor (beta chain) was recovered during a study of T cell repertoires in cytomegalovirus infection. Trimming left V 2 bases short and J 1 base short, with 8 bases between. This CDR3 has 13 amino acids. Looked up from germline, CDR1 is DFQATT and CDR2 is SNEGSKA (reference sequence). About this clonotype: Its specificity is unknown.

TCRdb re-called the reads through MiXCR, storing one row per CDR3 protein. The sample yields 700,000 to 900,000 distinct CDR3 sequences, almost 30% seen once. This specimen consisted of cultured CD8+ T cells from PBMCs, obtained from culture after CMV antigen stimulation. The chain carries TRBV20-1 and TRBJ1-1; D is unresolved. This clonotype was obtained from a human donor in good health (CMV status not recorded). Some clones in this sample may be carry-over from other donors' samples. The CDR3 protein is CSARPRQNTEAFF. In DNA form, the CDR3 reads TGCAGTGCTAGACCTAGACAGAACACTGAAGCTTTCTTT.